One sample yielded the 10 T cell receptor beta chains listed below, sequenced in a study of CD8+ T cells in alopecia areata. Following extraction, RNA underwent reverse transcription to cDNA, which served as the sequencing template. Sequenced by immunoSEQ multiplex PCR; TCRdb stores in-frame clones only, minus some. The sample yields over 150,000 clones, roughly three fifths seen once. The sequenced sample was CD8+ T cells sorted from blood. The receptors originated from a human donor in good health.

This rearrangement joins TRBV29-1 to TRBJ1-2; D gene unclear. This CDR3 spans 13 amino acids. From germline, CDR1 is SQVTM and CDR2 ANQGSEA. V gave up 0 bases and J gave up 8 bases, with 13 bases separating them. CDR3 DNA: TGCAGCGTTGAAGACACAGTGTTTAGGGGCTACACCTTC. It yields the protein CSVEDTVFRGYTF.

The gene calls are TRBV13 and TRBJ2-3, with D maybe TRBD2 (6 bases). This CDR3 region has 16 residues. Deletions cut 4 bases from V and 0 bases from J, with 14 bases between. Germline V CDR1 and CDR2: PRHDT, FYEKMQ (reference sequence). The CDR3 coding sequence is TGTGCCAGCAGCTACACCGGGACTTCTAGCACAGATACGCAGTATTTT. Protein sequence: CASSYTGTSSTDTQYF.

This clone came up a few times. The rearrangement joins TRBV13 to TRBJ2-1, with D unresolved. The V gene lost 0 bases and the J gene lost 6 bases, with 15 bases spanning the gap. CDR1 is PRHDT, CDR2 FYEKMQ, per germline (reference sequence). The CDR3 extends over 16 amino acids. The CDR3 here is CASSLGPRASTNEQFF. For the CDR3, the DNA is TGTGCCAGCAGCTTAGGCCCCCGGGCATCGACCAATGAGCAGTTCTTC.

In regard to this clone: Its ends do not fully match the called genes, so a read error is possible. The J gene is TRBJ2-7, the V gene TRBV29-1; TRBD2 might be the D (5 bases). The CDR3 has 12 amino acids. Germline CDR1 SQVTM, CDR2 ANQGSEA. CDR3 in amino acids: CSVQEGPYEQYF. In nucleotides, the CDR3 is TGCAGCGTTCAAGAGGGCCCCTACGAGCAGTACTTC.

The rearrangement uses TRBV30 and TRBJ1-2; a possible D gene is TRBD1 (5 bases). V lost 0 bases and J 13 bases, leaving 18 bases between the germline ends. Germline lookup yields CDR1 GTSNPN and CDR2 SVGIG (reference sequence). The CDR3 contains 13 residues. CDR3 loop: CAWSVRGGLISTF. CDR3 bases: TGTGCCTGGAGTGTACGGGGCGGTCTGATCTCCACCTTC.

This chain joins TRBV29-1 and TRBJ2-5; 9 bases match TRBD1. Germline trimming cut 6 bases from V and 1 base from J; bases unmatched to any gene: 6. CDR1 is SQVTM, CDR2 ANQGSEA, per germline. CDR3 size: 14 residues. CDR3 loop: CSVALDRGQETQYF. The CDR3 DNA follows: TGCAGCGTCGCATTGGACAGGGGCCAAGAGACCCAGTACTTC.

V and J are TRBV5-1 and TRBJ1-1; 8 bases fit TRBD1. The CDR3 runs 16 residues. Germline CDR1 and CDR2: SGHRS and YFSETQ. After removal of 4 bases from V and 1 base from J, the junction contained 9 bases not matched to a gene. The CDR3 region is CASSPRQGKENTEAFF. In DNA form, the CDR3 reads TGCGCCAGCAGCCCTCGACAGGGGAAGGAGAACACTGAAGCTTTCTTT.

This chain uses TRBV4-1 with TRBJ2-7; 8 positions match TRBD2. V lost 0 bases to trimming and J lost 2 bases; unmatched junction nucleotides: 6. The CDR3 is made up of 16 amino acids. The germline V gene has CDR1 MGHRA and CDR2 YSYEKL. The CDR3 reads CASSQESGGLTYEQYF. CDR3 nucleotide sequence: TGCGCCAGCAGCCAAGAGAGCGGGGGCCTAACCTACGAGCAGTACTTC.

This clone was seen a handful of times. The chain links TRBV9 to TRBJ2-3; D could derive from TRBD1 or TRBD2 (5 bases each). The CDR3 extends over 16 amino acids. Germline assignment: CDR1 SGDLS and CDR2 YYNGEE. V lost 4 bases and J 2 bases, leaving 17 bases between the germline ends. As DNA, the CDR3 is TGTGCCAGCAGCTCGGGACCCACTCCTTCCACAGATACGCAGTATTTT. Its protein is CASSSGPTPSTDTQYF. Together with reference TRBV9 and TRBJ2-3, the CDR3 gives the full variable domain: DSGVTQTPKHLITATGQRVTLRCSPRSGDLSVYWYQQSLDQGLQFLIQYYNGEERAKGNILERFSAQQFPDLHSELNLSSLELGDSALYFCASSSGPTPSTDTQYFGPGTRLTVL.

This chain joins TRBV6-5 and TRBJ1-1; D perhaps matches TRBD1 (5 bases). The CDR3 is 12 amino acids. The V end lost 8 bases, the J end lost 7 bases, and 14 bases lay between the germline ends. The germline gives CDR1 MNHEY, CDR2 SVGAGI. CDR3 in amino acids: CASGGLRNEAFF. The CDR3 region has the DNA TGTGCCAGCGGGGGTTTGAGGAATGAAGCTTTCTTT.